The rows below give T cell receptor beta chains drawn from one sample of a study of blood T cells in healthy people across ages. TCRdb passed the 5' RACE reads through MiXCR, listing each CDR3 protein once. The sample contains fewer than 1,000,000 distinct CDR3 sequences, around two fifths of which appear only once. Sequenced input: blood. Receptor source: a man between 60 and 75 years old in good health. Each CDR3 is given without its conserved first and last residue. D genes are given only for firm matches. Only some rows state a clone size, as once, few, many or a class for expanded clones.

v_call	d_call	clone_size	cdr3_aa
TRBV5-1	.	.	ASSTQSRSETQY
TRBV7-2	.	.	ASSEQWGGAGISYEQY
TRBV2	TRBD1	few	ASSQQGAQAYEQY
TRBV11-2	.	few	ASNPRFQGRVYEQY
TRBV14	TRBD1	.	ASSQAGGTTNEKLF
TRBV11-2	.	few	ASSFVTGRGETQY
TRBV14	TRBD2	few	ASSLRRLAVLVCFGESYEQY
TRBV11-3	.	.	ASSFEGHSYEQY
TRBV10-3	.	many	AIVRDLTYNEQF
TRBV20-1	TRBD2	few	SAPGTSGYEQF
TRBV18	.	few	ASSPQGLASPLH
TRBV12-3/TRBV12-4	TRBD2	few	ASRSGGHTDTQY
TRBV3-1	TRBD2	.	ASSQETSGGYQETQY
TRBV6-1	.	few	ASSPWRYSSYEQY
TRBV4-3	.	.	ASSQDRGTNYDYT
TRBV5-1	TRBD2	.	ASSTGTRLIDEQF
TRBV29-1	.	.	SVVPGRTDTQY
TRBV20-1	TRBD1	once	SARPTGGGYGCT
TRBV7-2	.	.	ASSVVSENQPQH
TRBV19	TRBD2	.	ASRHSGGSDEQF
TRBV7-2	.	.	ASSPDGAGYGYT
TRBV28	.	.	ASSRLGSSTDTQY
TRBV15	.	.	ATSSSLVETQY
TRBV6-2/TRBV6-3	.	few	ASRPSGPYEQY
TRBV6-2/TRBV6-3	.	.	ASSSGGGGSYEQY
TRBV9	.	.	ASSVDGLNYGYT
TRBV20-1	TRBD1	.	SARGDRGYCGYT
TRBV6-5	.	.	ANSYSMHRAGNPGANVLT
TRBV6-6	TRBD1	.	ASRGTGANYEQY
TRBV20-1	.	.	SASLGAYSYEQY
TRBV27	.	.	ASSLSRVRDNEQF
TRBV19	.	.	ASSIWSGGSEAF